This TCR beta chain came from a study of blood T cell repertoires in COVID-19. The length of the CDR3 is 13 residues. Germline CDR1 and CDR2: LNHDA and SQIVND (reference sequence). V gave up 7 bases and J gave up 3 bases, with 13 bases separating them. Produced via immunoSEQ multiplex PCR; TCRdb's table is partial and in-frame only. Of about 120,000 clones detected, about 89% appear once; the ten largest clones hold over 9.5%. The gene calls are TRBV19 and TRBJ2-7, with D possibly TRBD2 on 6 matching bases. The sample comprised peripheral blood. The clonotype was recovered from a woman aged 65 to 85 with COVID-19, enrolled during active disease. The CDR3 reads CASNRQGGYEQYF. The CDR3 DNA reads as TGTGCCAGTAATCGTCAGGGAGGCTACGAGCAGTACTTC.